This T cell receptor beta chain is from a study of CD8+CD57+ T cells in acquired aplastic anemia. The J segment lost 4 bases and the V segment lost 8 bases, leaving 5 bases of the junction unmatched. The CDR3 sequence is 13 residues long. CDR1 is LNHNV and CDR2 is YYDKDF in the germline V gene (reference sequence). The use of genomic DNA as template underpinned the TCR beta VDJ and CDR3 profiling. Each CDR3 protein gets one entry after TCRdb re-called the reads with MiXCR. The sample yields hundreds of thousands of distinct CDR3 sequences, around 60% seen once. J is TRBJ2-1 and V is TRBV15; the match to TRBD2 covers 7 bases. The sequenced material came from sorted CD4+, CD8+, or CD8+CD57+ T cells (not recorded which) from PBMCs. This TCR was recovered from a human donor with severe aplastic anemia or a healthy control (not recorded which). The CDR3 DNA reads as TGTGCCACCGGAACTAGCGTATACAATGAGCAGTTCTTC. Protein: CATGTSVYNEQFF.